Following are 15 T cell receptor beta chains from one sample sequenced in a study of blood T cells in healthy people across ages. Using a J-beta primer mix together with a sample-barcoded 5' primer, a second PCR was run for roughly 7 to 12 cycles. TCRdb used MiXCR to reprocess the 5' RACE reads, holding one entry per CDR3 protein. The sample records hundreds of thousands of distinct CDR3 sequences, approximately 24% being singletons. These data are also associated with another study on T cells of mothers and their children.

The sequencing sample was made of blood. The receptors shown here come from a boy aged 5-17 years in good health.

V usage is TRBV28 and J usage is TRBJ1-5; no reliable D call. V shed 6 bases and J shed 4 bases, with 10 bases lying between them. Germline values: CDR1 MDHEN, CDR2 SYDVKM. The CDR3 loop spans 13 amino acids. The CDR3 region is CASSQPLNQPQHF. Written as DNA, the CDR3 is TGTGCCAGCAGCCAACCACTAAATCAGCCCCAGCATTTT.

The chain is built from TRBV12-3 or TRBV12-4 and TRBJ1-4; D gene ambiguous. CDR3 length equals 15 residues. V was trimmed by 3 bases and J by 5 bases, leaving 13 bases between them. CDR3 bases: TGTGCCAGCAGTTTTTTGGGCAGGCAAAATGAAAAACTGTTTTTT. Translation gives CASSFLGRQNEKLFF.

The chain combines TRBV11-2 with TRBJ1-2, with D perhaps matching TRBD1 (5 bases). Germline V CDR1 and CDR2: SGHAT, FQNNGV. Trimming took off 8 bases at V and 4 bases at J, with 17 bases between the two ends. The CDR3 is 14 amino acids. In nucleotides, the CDR3 is TGTGCCAGCCGTTGGACGGCGGGGGTCTATGGCTACACCTTC. Translating it yields CASRWTAGVYGYTF.

A remark on this clonotype: The final CDR3 position lacks the conserved phenylalanine or tryptophan, pointing to a likely read error. The chain uses TRBV20-1 and TRBJ2-4; tentatively, D is TRBD2 (5 bases). The germline V gene has CDR1 DFQATT and CDR2 SNEGSKA (reference sequence). Trimming cost V 6 bases and J 2 bases, with 17 bases left between them. This CDR3 spans 15 amino acids. In nucleotides, the CDR3 is TGCAGTGCAGATGGACGGGGAGTAACCAAAAACATTCAGTACCTC. It is translated as CSADGRGVTKNIQYL.

The chain recombines TRBV29-1 with TRBJ2-3; D might be TRBD1 or TRBD2, each matching 6 bases. CDR3 length: 14 amino acids. The V end was cut by 7 bases, the J end by 6 bases, with 20 bases between. Germline V CDR1 and CDR2: SQVTM, ANQGSEA. CDR3 sequence (DNA): TGCAGCGGAGGAGGGACATCTCTCCGGGATACGCAGTATTTT. Translated: CSGGGTSLRDTQYF.

The chain links TRBV5-5 to TRBJ1-1; D gene uncertain. Between the trimmed V and J ends, which lost 0 bases and 10 bases, there was a span of 13 bases. CDR1 is SGHKS and CDR2 is YYEKEE in the germline V gene (reference sequence). The CDR3 covers 13 residues. For the CDR3, the DNA is TGTGCCAGCAGCTTGGTAGGGCGAGGGAGAGCTTTCTTT. This translates into CASSLVGRGRAFF.

The rearrangement joins TRBV10-3 to TRBJ2-7; 13 bases are shared with TRBD2. The CDR3 extends over 17 amino acids. After removal of 1 base from V and 2 bases from J, the junction contained 5 bases not matched to a gene. The germline V gene has CDR1 ENHRY and CDR2 SYGVKD. The DNA of the CDR3 is TGTGCCATCAGTGAGTTACCGGGACTAGCGGGAACCTACGAGCAGTACGTC. Translated: CAISELPGLAGTYEQYV.

This clonotype occurred a few times. An end of the junction differs from the germline gene, which may be a read error. The rearrangement links TRBV5-1 to TRBJ2-5; TRBD2 aligns across 11 bases. The CDR3 loop spans 19 amino acids. The germline V gene encodes CDR1 SGHRS and CDR2 YFSETQ. The CDR3 is CASSLGTSGGSTLGETQYF. The CDR3, as DNA: TGCGCCAGCAGCTTGGGAACTAGCGGGGGATCAACCCTCGGAGAGACTCAGTACTTC.

The chain has TRBV7-9 and TRBJ2-2, with 7 bases that match TRBD1. Trimming took 3 bases from V and 5 from J; bases not matched to a gene: 3. The CDR3 spans 14 residues. Germline CDR1 is SEHNR and CDR2 is FQNEAQ (reference sequence). CDR3 DNA sequence: TGTGCCAGCAGCTTTGGGACAGTTACCGGGGAGCTGTTTTTT. This translates into CASSFGTVTGELFF.

This chain joins TRBV4-1 and TRBJ2-1; D gene unclear. TRBJ2-5 matches the DNA end more closely, so the J call is doubtful. The germline gives CDR1 MGHRA, CDR2 YSYEKL. This CDR3 is 13 amino acids long. CDR3 coding DNA: TGCGCCAGCAGCCAAGCGCAGACAGAGACCCAGTACTTC. Its protein product is CASSQAQTETQYF.

This clonotype has a handful of counts. The rearrangement joins TRBV2 to TRBJ2-5; no reliable D call. The end of the DNA fits TRBJ2-1 better, so the J call may be wrong. This CDR3 comprises 10 residues. The germline CDR1 and CDR2 sequences are SNHLY and FYNNEI. This CDR3 is CASNFDEQFF. In DNA form, the CDR3 reads TGTGCCAGCAATTTTGATGAGCAGTTCTTC.

The genes are TRBV28 and TRBJ1-1; no firm D call. V lost 3 bases, J lost 11 bases, and 10 bases lay in between. Germline loops: CDR1 MDHEN, CDR2 SYDVKM. CDR3 size: 11 residues. CDR3 nucleotide sequence: TGTGCCAGCAGTTTCCGAGAGTTGGCTTTCTTT. Encoded protein: CASSFRELAFF.

This clonotype showed up just a few times. J is TRBJ1-2 and V is TRBV7-9, with 8 bases aligning to TRBD1. Germline CDR1 reads SEHNR; CDR2 reads FQNEAQ (reference sequence). CDR3 length equals 15 residues. V gave up 5 bases and J gave up 7 bases; unmatched junction bases: 12. CDR3 loop: CASSPYDRGVGGYTF. As DNA, the CDR3 is TGTGCCAGCAGCCCCTATGACAGGGGTGTGGGTGGCTACACCTTC.

This clonotype came up a few times. The chain combines TRBV12-3 or TRBV12-4 with TRBJ2-5; weak D call: TRBD1 (6 bases). This CDR3 region has 12 residues. The V end lost 8 bases, the J end lost 6 bases, and 13 bases lay between the germline ends. CDR3 in DNA: TGTGCCAGCGGGGGCCTAGGCCAGACCCAGTACTTC. This encodes CASGGLGQTQYF.

Remarks on this clonotype: Compared with germline, one end of the junction differs, possibly owing to a read error. V is TRBV10-1 and J is TRBJ2-3; the D gene could be TRBD1 or TRBD2 (5 bases each). In germline, CDR1 is WNHNN, CDR2 SYGVQD (reference sequence). The CDR3 consists of 18 residues. The CDR3 DNA reads TGCGCCAGCAGTGAACGTCGCTCCGGATGGGGGTTTGCGGAGACCCAGTACTTT. As protein: CASSERRSGWGFAETQYF.